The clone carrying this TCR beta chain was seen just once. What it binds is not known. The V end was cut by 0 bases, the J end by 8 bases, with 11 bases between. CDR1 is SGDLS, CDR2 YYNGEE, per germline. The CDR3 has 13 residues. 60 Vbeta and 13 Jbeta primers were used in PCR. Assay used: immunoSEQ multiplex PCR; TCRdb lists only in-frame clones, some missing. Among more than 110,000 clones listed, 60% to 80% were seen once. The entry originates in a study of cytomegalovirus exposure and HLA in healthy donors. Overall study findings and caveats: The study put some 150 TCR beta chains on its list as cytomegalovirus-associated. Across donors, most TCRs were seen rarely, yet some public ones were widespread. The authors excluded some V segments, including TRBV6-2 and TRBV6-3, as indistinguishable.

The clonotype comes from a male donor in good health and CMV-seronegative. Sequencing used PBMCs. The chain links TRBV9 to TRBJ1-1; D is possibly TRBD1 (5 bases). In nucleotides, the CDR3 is TGTGCCAGCAGCGTAGAGGGGTCAGGGGAAGCTTTCTTT. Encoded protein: CASSVEGSGEAFF. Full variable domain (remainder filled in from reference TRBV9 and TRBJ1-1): DSGVTQTPKHLITATGQRVTLRCSPRSGDLSVYWYQQSLDQGLQFLIQYYNGEERAKGNILERFSAQQFPDLHSELNLSSLELGDSALYFCASSVEGSGEAFFGQGTRLTVV.